The 22 T cell receptor beta chains below all came from one sample that was sequenced in a study of T cell responses to AZD1222 COVID-19 vaccine. The table came from immunoSEQ multiplex PCR; TCRdb's copy has only in-frame clones and leaves some out. The sample gives fewer than 150,000 clones, 88% of which show up once; over 4.5% is in the top ten. The sample was peripheral blood, taken on day 0 of AZD1222 vaccination. These receptors were collected from an adult in good health.

This clone was found once. The V call is TRBV7-9, the J call TRBJ1-6; no clear D gene. Per the germline V gene, CDR1 is SEHNR and CDR2 is FQNEAQ (reference sequence). The CDR3 covers 14 residues. Trimming took off 5 bases at V and 10 bases at J, with 15 bases between the two ends. The CDR3 reads CASSPTTMGSPLHF. The DNA for the CDR3 is TGTGCCAGCAGCCCCACAACGATGGGGTCACCCCTCCACTTT.

V and J are TRBV5-4 and TRBJ1-6; no reliable D call. CDR1 and CDR2 from the germline V gene are SGHNT and YYREEE (reference sequence). V was shortened by 0 bases and J by 0 bases, with 7 bases between the two germline ends. The CDR3 spans 16 residues. Here the CDR3 DNA reads TGTGCCAGCAGCTTGGACGTGAGCTCCTATAATTCACCCCTCCACTTT. It is translated as CASSLDVSSYNSPLHF.

The J gene is TRBJ1-5, the V gene TRBV3-1 (or the pseudogene TRBV3-2); the D is unclear. Trimming took off 0 bases at V and 0 bases at J, with 27 bases between the two ends. Germline V gene data show CDR1 as LGHDT and CDR2 as YNNKEL (reference sequence). The CDR3 totals 22 residues. CDR3 in amino acids: CASSQDSGVCEGKANSNQPQHF. CDR3 coding DNA: TGTGCCAGCAGCCAAGATTCGGGAGTGTGTGAAGGGAAGGCTAATAGCAATCAGCCCCAGCATTTT.

The chain combines TRBV3-1 (or the pseudogene TRBV3-2) with TRBJ2-6; D gene ambiguous. CDR1 and CDR2 from the germline V gene are LGHDT and YNNKEL (reference sequence). Trimming pared 4 bases from V and 4 bases from J, leaving 14 bases between. CDR3 size: 16 residues. CDR3 sequence (DNA): TGTGCCAGCAGCCCCAGAATGGCCGCGGGGGCCAACGTCCTGACTTTC. Protein product: CASSPRMAAGANVLTF.

V and J are TRBV7-2 and TRBJ2-3, with D possibly TRBD2 on 6 matching bases. CDR1 is SGHTA and CDR2 is FQGNSA in the germline V gene. The CDR3 consists of 14 residues. V was pared by 10 bases and J by 9 bases, with 23 bases between. CDR3 DNA sequence: TGTGCCACCTTAGCGGCCCTCCCACGGGGAACGCAGTATTTT. Its protein product is CATLAALPRGTQYF.

The rearrangement joins TRBV2 to TRBJ1-1, with D perhaps TRBD1 (5 bases). The CDR3 sequence is 11 residues long. Germline V gene data show CDR1 as SNHLY and CDR2 as FYNNEI. The V and J ends lost 10 bases and 10 bases respectively, with 16 bases between them. For the CDR3, the DNA is TGTGCCAACCCGGGGGTCAGTGGAGCTTTCTTT. Translating it yields CANPGVSGAFF.

Details on this clone: A junction boundary mismatches the germline segment, possibly from a read error. The rearrangement links TRBV20-1 to TRBJ1-5; no reliable D call. The CDR3 totals 10 residues. Per the germline V gene, CDR1 is DFQATT and CDR2 is SNEGSKA (reference sequence). The CDR3 nucleotides are TGCAGTGCTGGAGATCAGCCCCAGCATTTT. This gives the protein CSAGDQPQHF.

This chain joins TRBV7-3 and TRBJ2-6; D not resolved. The V gene's germline CDR1 is SGHTA and CDR2 FQGTGA. There are 16 residues in the CDR3. Trimming removed 2 bases from V and 0 bases from J, with 8 bases in between. The CDR3 coding sequence is TGTGCCAGCAGCTTAGACCAATCCTCTGGGGCCAACGTCCTGACTTTC. Protein: CASSLDQSSGANVLTF.

The gene calls are TRBV4-1 and TRBJ2-5, with 9 positions matching TRBD1. Germline-derived CDR1 and CDR2 are MGHRA and YSYEKL. The CDR3 length is 15 residues. V gave up 1 base and J gave up 4 bases; unmatched junction bases: 4. CDR3 in amino acids: CASSQAGTGRETQYF. In nucleotides, the CDR3 is TGCGCCAGCAGCCAAGCCGGGACAGGGCGAGAGACCCAGTACTTC.

The rearrangement joins TRBV10-3 to TRBJ2-1; D tentatively fits TRBD1 or TRBD2 (7 bases each). Trimming removed 4 bases at V and 4 bases at J, with 29 bases between. This CDR3 comprises 20 residues. Germline V CDR1 and CDR2: ENHRY, SYGVKD. CDR3 in amino acids: CAISASVGRGGEYRYNEQFF. The DNA of the CDR3 is TGTGCCATCAGTGCCTCGGTGGGCAGGGGGGGAGAGTACAGGTACAATGAGCAGTTCTTC.

The chain joins TRBV18 to TRBJ1-2, with TRBD1 identical over 9 bases. From germline, CDR1 is KGHSH and CDR2 LQKENI. With 4 bases clipped from V and 8 bases from J, the junction kept 5 bases outside the gene matches. The CDR3 is made up of 13 amino acids. DNA for the CDR3: TGTGCCAGCTCACAACAGGGGGCGGAGGGCTACACCTTC. Translation gives CASSQQGAEGYTF.

The chain couples TRBV2 to TRBJ2-2; D ambiguous. Trimming left V 0 bases short and J 6 bases short, with 5 bases between. Germline V CDR1 and CDR2: SNHLY, FYNNEI. The length of the CDR3 is 13 residues. Here the CDR3 reads CASSEARSGELFF. The DNA for the CDR3 is TGTGCCAGCAGTGAAGCGCGGTCCGGGGAGCTGTTTTTT. The full variable domain, its missing parts supplied by reference TRBV2 and TRBJ2-2, is EPEVTQTPSHQVTQMGQEVILRCVPISNHLYFYWYRQILGQKVEFLVSFYNNEISEKSEIFDDQFSVERPDGSNFTLKIRSTKLEDSAMYFCASSEARSGELFFGEGSRLTVL.

V gene TRBV14 combines with J gene TRBJ1-5; TRBD1 is a possible D gene (5 bases). V was trimmed by 1 base and J by 4 bases, leaving 20 bases between them. CDR1 SGHDN and CDR2 FVKESK come from the germline V gene. The CDR3 is 18 residues long. The CDR3: CASSQGGEGGRGNQPQHF. DNA of the CDR3: TGTGCCAGCAGCCAAGGCGGAGAGGGCGGTAGGGGAAATCAGCCCCAGCATTTT.

The chain's CDR3 is CASWDSTAPYEQYF. The CDR3 bases are TGTGCCAGTTGGGATTCGACGGCCCCCTACGAGCAGTACTTC. The chain joins TRBV18 to TRBJ2-7, with D unclear. Trimming left V 9 bases short and J 2 bases short, with 17 bases between. The CDR3 runs 14 residues. Germline lookup yields CDR1 KGHSH and CDR2 LQKENI.

CDR3 in amino acids: CASSFGAITSEEQYF. As DNA, the CDR3 is TGCGCCAGCAGCTTCGGGGCGATTACTTCGGAGGAGCAGTACTTC. The chain recombines TRBV5-1 with TRBJ2-7, with D tentatively TRBD1 or TRBD2 (5 bases each). The CDR3 covers 15 residues. Germline CDR1 is SGHRS and CDR2 is YFSETQ. V dropped 2 bases and J dropped 7 bases, with 19 bases sitting between them.

The rearrangement uses TRBV4-3 and TRBJ2-2; the D is unclear. The CDR3 totals 12 residues. CDR1 is LGHNA and CDR2 is YSLEER in the germline V gene. Trimming took 1 base from V and 5 from J, leaving 2 bases between them. DNA for the CDR3: TGCGCCAGCAGCCAAGGAACCGGGGAGCTGTTTTTT. Protein: CASSQGTGELFF.

V gene TRBV3-1 (or the pseudogene TRBV3-2) combines with J gene TRBJ1-1; D is unclear. This CDR3 is 12 amino acids long. Germline values: CDR1 LGHDT, CDR2 YNNKEL (reference sequence). With 2 bases removed from V and 5 bases from J, the gap between germline ends came to 6 bases. In nucleotides, the CDR3 is TGTGCCAGCAGCCAAATTGGTACTGAAGCTTTCTTT. This translates into CASSQIGTEAFF.

The chain has TRBV6-5 and TRBJ1-2; weak D call: TRBD1 (5 bases). There are 15 residues in the CDR3. Trimming took off 0 bases at V and 3 bases at J, with 11 bases between the two ends. CDR1 MNHEY and CDR2 SVGAGI come from the germline V gene. CDR3 sequence: CASSYSLQAYYGYTF. DNA of the CDR3: TGTGCCAGCAGTTACTCGCTACAGGCCTACTATGGCTACACCTTC.

The chain combines TRBV16 with TRBJ1-2; TRBD1 matches at 9 bases. This CDR3 comprises 14 residues. The trim removed 4 bases at V and 5 bases at J, leaving 5 bases unmatched. CDR1 KGHSY and CDR2 FQNENV come from the germline V gene. CDR3 sequence reads: CASSPRDRAYGYTF. The CDR3 nucleotides are TGTGCCAGCAGCCCCCGGGACAGGGCTTATGGCTACACCTTC.

J is TRBJ2-5 and V is TRBV11-2; tentatively, D is TRBD1 (6 bases). The CDR3 is 13 residues long. V lost 4 bases, J lost 10 bases, and 16 bases lay in between. The germline V gene encodes CDR1 SGHAT and CDR2 FQNNGV. CDR3 region: CASSSSLEGDQYF. The CDR3 DNA reads as TGTGCCAGCAGCTCCTCACTAGAGGGGGACCAGTACTTC.

V is TRBV9 and J is TRBJ1-1, with D possibly TRBD1 on 5 matching bases. V was shortened by 7 bases and J by 0 bases, with 13 bases between the two germline ends. Germline V lookup: CDR1 SGDLS, CDR2 YYNGEE. This CDR3 has 14 residues. For the CDR3, the DNA is TGTGCCAGCTCCTTGGAGGGGATGAACACTGAAGCTTTCTTT. It is translated as CASSLEGMNTEAFF.

This chain connects TRBV7-9 to TRBJ2-1; the match to TRBD1 covers 8 bases. With 11 bases clipped from V and 6 bases from J, the junction kept 9 bases outside the gene matches. Per germline, CDR1 SEHNR and CDR2 FQNEAQ (reference sequence). The CDR3 has 13 amino acids. CDR3 nucleotide sequence: TGTGCCGGGCAGGGGGCTAGAGGCAATGAGCAGTTCTTC. Translation: CAGQGARGNEQFF.